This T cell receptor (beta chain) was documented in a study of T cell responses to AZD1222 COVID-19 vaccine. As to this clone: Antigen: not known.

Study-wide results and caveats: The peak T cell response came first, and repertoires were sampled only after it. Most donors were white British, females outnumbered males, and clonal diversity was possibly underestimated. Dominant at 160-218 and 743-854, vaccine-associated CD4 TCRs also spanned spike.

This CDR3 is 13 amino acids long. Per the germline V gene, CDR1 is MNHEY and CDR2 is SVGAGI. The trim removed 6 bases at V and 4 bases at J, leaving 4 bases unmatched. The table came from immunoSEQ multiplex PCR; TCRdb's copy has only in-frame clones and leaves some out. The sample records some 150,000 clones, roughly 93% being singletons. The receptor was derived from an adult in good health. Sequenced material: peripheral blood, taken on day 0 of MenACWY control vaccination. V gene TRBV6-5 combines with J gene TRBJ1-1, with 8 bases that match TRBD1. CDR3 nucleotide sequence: TGTGCCAGCAGGAACACAGGGGGCACTGAAGCTTTCTTT. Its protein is CASRNTGGTEAFF.